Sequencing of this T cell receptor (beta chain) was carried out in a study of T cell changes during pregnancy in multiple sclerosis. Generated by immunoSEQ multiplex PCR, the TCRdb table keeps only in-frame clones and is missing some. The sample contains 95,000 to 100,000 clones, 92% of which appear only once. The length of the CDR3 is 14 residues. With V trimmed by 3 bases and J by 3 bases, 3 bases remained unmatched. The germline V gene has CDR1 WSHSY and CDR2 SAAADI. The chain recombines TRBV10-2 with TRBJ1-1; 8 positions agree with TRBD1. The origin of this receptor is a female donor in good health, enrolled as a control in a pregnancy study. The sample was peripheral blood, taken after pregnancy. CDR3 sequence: CASSERQGYTEAFF. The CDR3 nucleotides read TGCGCCAGCAGTGAAAGACAGGGGTACACTGAAGCTTTCTTT.